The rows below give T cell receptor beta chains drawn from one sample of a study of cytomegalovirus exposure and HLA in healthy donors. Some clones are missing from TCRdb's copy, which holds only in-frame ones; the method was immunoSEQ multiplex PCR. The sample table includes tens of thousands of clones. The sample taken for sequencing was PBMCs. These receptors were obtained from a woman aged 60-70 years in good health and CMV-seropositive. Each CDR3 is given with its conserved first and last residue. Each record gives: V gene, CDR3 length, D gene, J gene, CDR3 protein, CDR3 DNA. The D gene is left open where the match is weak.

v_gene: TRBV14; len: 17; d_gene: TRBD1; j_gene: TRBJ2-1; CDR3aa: CASSPRTGGPSDNEQFF; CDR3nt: TGTGCCAGCAGCCCACGAACAGGGGGCCCCTCCGACAATGAGCAGTTCTTC
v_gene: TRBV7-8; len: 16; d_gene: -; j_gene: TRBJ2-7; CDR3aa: CASSSRGLQGSHEQYF; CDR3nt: TGTGCCAGCAGCTCAAGGGGTTTACAGGGCTCCCACGAGCAGTACTTC
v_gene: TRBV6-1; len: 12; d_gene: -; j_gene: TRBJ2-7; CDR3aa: CASREGAYEQYF; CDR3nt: TGTGCCAGCAGGGAAGGAGCCTACGAGCAGTACTTC
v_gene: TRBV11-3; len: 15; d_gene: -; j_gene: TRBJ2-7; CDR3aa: CASSLARDFSYEQYF; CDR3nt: TGTGCCAGCAGCTTAGCCAGAGACTTTTCCTACGAGCAGTACTTC
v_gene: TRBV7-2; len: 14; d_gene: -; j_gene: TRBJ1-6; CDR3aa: CASSPKTGDSPLHF; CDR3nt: TGTGCCAGCAGCCCCAAGACAGGAGATTCACCCCTCCACTTT
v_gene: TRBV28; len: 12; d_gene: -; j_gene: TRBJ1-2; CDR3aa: CASSTFRGSLRF; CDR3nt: TGTGCCAGCAGTACCTTTCGCGGGTCTCTCCGCTTC
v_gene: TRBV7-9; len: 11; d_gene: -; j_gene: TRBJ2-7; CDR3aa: CASSEGDEQYF; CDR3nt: TGTGCCAGCAGCGAGGGCGACGAGCAGTACTTC
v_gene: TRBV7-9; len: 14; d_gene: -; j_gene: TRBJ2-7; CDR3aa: CASSLQGPGDEQYF; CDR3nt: TGTGCCAGCAGCTTACAAGGGCCGGGGGACGAGCAGTACTTC
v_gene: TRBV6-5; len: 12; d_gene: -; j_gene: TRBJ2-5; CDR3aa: CASHDNQETQYF; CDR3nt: TGTGCCAGTCACGACAATCAAGAGACCCAGTACTTC
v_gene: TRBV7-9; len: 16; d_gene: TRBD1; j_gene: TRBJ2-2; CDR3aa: CASSLAVGTDTGELFF; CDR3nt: TGTGCCAGCAGCTTAGCGGTTGGGACAGACACCGGGGAGCTGTTTTTT
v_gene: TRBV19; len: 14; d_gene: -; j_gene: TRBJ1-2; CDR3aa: CASSIPRTDYGYTF; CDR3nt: TGTGCCAGTAGTATACCCAGAACCGACTATGGCTACACCTTC
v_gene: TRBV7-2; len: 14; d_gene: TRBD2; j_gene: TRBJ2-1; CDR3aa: CASSFGGASNEQFF; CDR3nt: TGTGCCAGCAGCTTCGGGGGGGCCAGCAATGAGCAGTTCTTC
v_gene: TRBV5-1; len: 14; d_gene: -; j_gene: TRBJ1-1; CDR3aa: CASSLSGGNTEAFF; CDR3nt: TGCGCCAGCAGCCTGTCGGGGGGTAACACTGAAGCTTTCTTT
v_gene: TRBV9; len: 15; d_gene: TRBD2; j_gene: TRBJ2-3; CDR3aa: CASSTRLAGSDTQYF; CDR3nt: TGTGCCAGCAGCACCCGACTAGCGGGCTCAGATACGCAGTATTTT
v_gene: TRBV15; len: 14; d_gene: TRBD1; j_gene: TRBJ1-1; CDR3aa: CATSKQQGVTEAFF; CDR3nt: TGTGCCACCAGCAAGCAACAGGGGGTCACTGAAGCTTTCTTT
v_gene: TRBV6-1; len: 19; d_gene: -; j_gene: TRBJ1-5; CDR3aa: CASSEAPRGRIMSNQPQHF; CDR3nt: TGTGCCAGCAGTGAAGCACCCAGGGGAAGGATAATGAGCAATCAGCCCCAGCATTTT
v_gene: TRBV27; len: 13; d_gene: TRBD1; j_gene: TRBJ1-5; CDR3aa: CASSSRQGWPQHF; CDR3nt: TGTGCCAGCAGTTCAAGACAGGGGTGGCCCCAGCATTTT
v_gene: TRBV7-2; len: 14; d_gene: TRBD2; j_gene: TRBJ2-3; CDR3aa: CASSPGGHTDTQYF; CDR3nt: TGTGCCAGCAGCCCGGGGGGGCACACAGATACGCAGTATTTT
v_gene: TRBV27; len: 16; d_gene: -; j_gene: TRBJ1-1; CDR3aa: CASSGAGLRMNTEAFF; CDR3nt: TGTGCCAGCAGTGGGGCAGGGCTAAGGATGAACACTGAAGCTTTCTTT
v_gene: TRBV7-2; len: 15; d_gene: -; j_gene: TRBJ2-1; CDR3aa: CASSLSPGTFNEQFF; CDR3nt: TGTGCCAGCAGCTTATCTCCCGGGACATTCAATGAGCAGTTCTTC
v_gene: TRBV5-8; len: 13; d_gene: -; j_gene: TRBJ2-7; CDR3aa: CASSLVRGDEQYF; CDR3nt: TGTGCCAGCAGCTTGGTTAGGGGCGACGAGCAGTACTTC
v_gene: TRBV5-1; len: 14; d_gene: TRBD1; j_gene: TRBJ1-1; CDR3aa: CASSLAGGFSEAFF; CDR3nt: TGCGCCAGCAGCTTGGCAGGGGGGTTCAGTGAAGCTTTCTTT
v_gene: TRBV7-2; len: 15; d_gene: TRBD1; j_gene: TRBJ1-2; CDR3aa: CASSPSGTGVYGYTF; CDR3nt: TGTGCCAGCAGCCCATCCGGGACAGGGGTCTATGGCTACACCTTC
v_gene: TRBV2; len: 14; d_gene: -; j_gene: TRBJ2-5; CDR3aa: CASKTGAEGETQYF; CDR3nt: TGTGCCAGCAAGACGGGCGCTGAGGGAGAGACCCAGTACTTC
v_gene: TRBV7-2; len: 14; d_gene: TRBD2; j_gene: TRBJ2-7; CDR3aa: CASSFQRGSYEQYF; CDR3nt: TGTGCCAGCAGCTTCCAGCGGGGGTCCTACGAGCAGTACTTC
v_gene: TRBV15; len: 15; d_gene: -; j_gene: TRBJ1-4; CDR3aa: CATSRALQGSEKLFF; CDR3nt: TGTGCCACCAGCAGAGCCCTTCAGGGTAGTGAAAAACTGTTTTTT
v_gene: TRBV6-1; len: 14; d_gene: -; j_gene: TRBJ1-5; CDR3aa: CASSEGQPGQPQHF; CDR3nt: TGTGCCAGCAGTGAAGGGCAGCCGGGTCAGCCCCAGCATTTT
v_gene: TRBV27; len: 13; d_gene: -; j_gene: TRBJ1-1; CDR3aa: CASSQKAATEAFF; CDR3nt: TGTGCCAGCAGTCAAAAGGCGGCGACTGAAGCTTTCTTT
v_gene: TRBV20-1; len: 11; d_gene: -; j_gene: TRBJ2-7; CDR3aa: CSASFPYEQYF; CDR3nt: TGCAGTGCTAGTTTCCCTTACGAGCAGTACTTC
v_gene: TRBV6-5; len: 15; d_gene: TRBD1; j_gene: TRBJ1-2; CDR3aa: CASSSRGQGKHGYTF; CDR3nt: TGTGCCAGCAGTTCCCGCGGACAGGGGAAGCATGGCTACACCTTC
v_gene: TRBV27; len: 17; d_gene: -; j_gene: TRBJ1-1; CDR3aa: CASSSGTFPQMNTEAFF; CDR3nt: TGTGCCAGCAGTTCCGGGACATTTCCCCAAATGAACACTGAAGCTTTCTTT
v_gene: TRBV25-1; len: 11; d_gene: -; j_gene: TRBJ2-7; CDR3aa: CASNGPIEQYF; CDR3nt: TGTGCCAGCAATGGGCCCATCGAGCAGTACTTC
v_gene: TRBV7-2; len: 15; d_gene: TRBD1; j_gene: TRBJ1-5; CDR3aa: CASSLQGAGNQPQHF; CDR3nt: TGTGCCAGCAGCTTGCAGGGGGCTGGCAATCAGCCCCAGCATTTT
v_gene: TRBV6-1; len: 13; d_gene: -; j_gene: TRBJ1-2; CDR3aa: CASSVEEVGGYTF; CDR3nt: TGTGCCAGCAGTGTCGAAGAGGTCGGGGGCTACACCTTC
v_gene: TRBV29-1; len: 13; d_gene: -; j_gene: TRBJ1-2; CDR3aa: CSVEDRGLYGYTF; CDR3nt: TGCAGCGTTGAAGATCGCGGGCTCTATGGCTACACCTTC
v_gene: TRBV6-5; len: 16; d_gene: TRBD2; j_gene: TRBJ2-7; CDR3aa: CASSYGLAGGPYEQYF; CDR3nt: TGTGCCAGCAGTTACGGTCTAGCGGGGGGCCCCTACGAGCAGTACTTC
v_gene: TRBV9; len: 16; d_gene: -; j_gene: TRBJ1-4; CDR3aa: CASSVDPGTTNEKLFF; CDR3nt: TGTGCCAGCAGCGTAGACCCGGGGACAACTAATGAAAAACTGTTTTTT
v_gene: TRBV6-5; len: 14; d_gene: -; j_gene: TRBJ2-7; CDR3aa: CASSSTFSAYEQYF; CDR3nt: TGTGCCAGCAGCAGTACCTTTAGCGCCTACGAGCAGTACTTC
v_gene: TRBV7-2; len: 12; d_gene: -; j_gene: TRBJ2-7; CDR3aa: CASSFHREEQYF; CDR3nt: TGTGCCAGCAGCTTCCACAGGGAAGAGCAGTACTTC
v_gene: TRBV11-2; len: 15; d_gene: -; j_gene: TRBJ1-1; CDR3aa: CASSPRPGGSTEAFF; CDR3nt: TGTGCCAGCAGCCCCCGGCCGGGGGGAAGTACTGAAGCTTTCTTT
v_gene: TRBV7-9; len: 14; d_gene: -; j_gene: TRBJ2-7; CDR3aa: CASSLDQSAYEQYF; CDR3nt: TGTGCCAGCAGCTTAGACCAGAGCGCCTACGAGCAGTACTTC
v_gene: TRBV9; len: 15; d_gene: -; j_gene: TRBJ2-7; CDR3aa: CASSVGQAASYEQYF; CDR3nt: TGTGCCAGCAGCGTAGGCCAGGCCGCCTCCTACGAGCAGTACTTC
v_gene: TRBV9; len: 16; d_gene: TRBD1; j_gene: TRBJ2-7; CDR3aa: CASSVDPTGGGYEQYF; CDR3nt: TGTGCCAGCAGCGTAGACCCGACAGGGGGCGGGTACGAGCAGTACTTC
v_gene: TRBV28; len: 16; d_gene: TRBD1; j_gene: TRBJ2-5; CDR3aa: CASSLLGTGIQETQYF; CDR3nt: TGTGCCAGCAGTTTACTTGGGACAGGCATTCAAGAGACCCAGTACTTC